This T cell receptor (beta chain) emerged from a study of CD8+ T cells in alopecia areata. Study-level results: Lesional scalp displayed greater clonality than normal scalp, most notably in alopecia totalis/universalis.

Specified treatment: oral pan-JAK inhibitor, 5-10 mg twice daily. Collection of lesional scalp punch biopsies and peripheral blood was performed in alopecia areata patients. Trimming stripped 5 bases from V and 4 bases from J, with 15 bases between. CDR3 size: 15 residues. Germline CDR1 and CDR2: SGHTA and FQGNSA. Comments on this clone: What it recognizes is unknown.

Extracted RNA was reverse transcribed, and the resulting cDNA served as sequencing template. Profiled with immunoSEQ multiplex PCR; TCRdb holds only in-frame clones, not every one. The sample lists around 100,000 clones, just over 70% occurring once. The TCR comes from a human donor with alopecia areata. This specimen consisted of CD8+ T cells sorted from blood, obtained at week 44, from a patient treated with tofacitinib. This chain uses TRBV7-2 with TRBJ1-5; D not resolved. CDR3 amino acids: CASSMEGPQNQPQHF. In DNA form, the CDR3 reads TGTGCCAGCAGCATGGAAGGCCCCCAGAATCAGCCCCAGCATTTT.